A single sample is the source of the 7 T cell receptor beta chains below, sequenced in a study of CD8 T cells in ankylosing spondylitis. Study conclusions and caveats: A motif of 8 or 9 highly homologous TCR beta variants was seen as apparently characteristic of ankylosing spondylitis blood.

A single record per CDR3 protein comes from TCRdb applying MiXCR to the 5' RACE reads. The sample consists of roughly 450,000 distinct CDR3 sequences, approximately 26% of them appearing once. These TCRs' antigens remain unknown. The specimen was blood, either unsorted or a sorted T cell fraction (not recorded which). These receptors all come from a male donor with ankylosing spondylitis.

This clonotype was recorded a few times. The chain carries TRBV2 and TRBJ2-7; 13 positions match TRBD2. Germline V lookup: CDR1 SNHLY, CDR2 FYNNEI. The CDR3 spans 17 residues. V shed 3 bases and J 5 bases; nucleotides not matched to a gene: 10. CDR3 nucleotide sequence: TGTGCCAGCAGTGATCCCCTACTAGCGGGAGGGCCCGACGAGCAGTACTTC. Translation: CASSDPLLAGGPDEQYF.

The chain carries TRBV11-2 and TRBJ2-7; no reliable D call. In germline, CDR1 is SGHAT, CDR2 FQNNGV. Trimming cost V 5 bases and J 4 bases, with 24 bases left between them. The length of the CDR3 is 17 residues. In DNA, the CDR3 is TGTGCCAGCAGCCCCAGCTCCGGGCCCCGCGGCCCATACGAGCAGTACTTC. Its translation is CASSPSSGPRGPYEQYF.

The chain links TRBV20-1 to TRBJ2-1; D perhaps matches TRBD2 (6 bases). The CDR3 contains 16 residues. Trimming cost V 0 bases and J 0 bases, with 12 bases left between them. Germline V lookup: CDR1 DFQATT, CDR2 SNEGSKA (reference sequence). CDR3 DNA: TGCAGTGCTAGAGATTTTGGCGGGGCCTCCTACAATGAGCAGTTCTTC. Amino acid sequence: CSARDFGGASYNEQFF.

Written as DNA, the CDR3 is TGTGCCAGCAGTGAAGTGGGGGTAGGGGGGTACAATGAGCAGTTCTTC. Translated: CASSEVGVGGYNEQFF. The chain links TRBV6-1 to TRBJ2-1, with D perhaps matching TRBD1 or TRBD2 (6 bases each). V was trimmed by 1 base and J by 4 bases, leaving 14 bases between them. Per germline, CDR1 MNHNS and CDR2 SASEGT. The CDR3 length is 16 residues.

DNA for the CDR3: TGCAGTGCTAGACGGACTAGCGCCCAGGAGACCCAGTACTTC. This sequence encodes CSARRTSAQETQYF. The V and J genes are TRBV20-1 and TRBJ2-5; 9 bases match TRBD2. This CDR3 spans 14 amino acids. V dropped 2 bases and J dropped 5; count of bases not matched to a gene: 6. The germline gives CDR1 DFQATT, CDR2 SNEGSKA (reference sequence).

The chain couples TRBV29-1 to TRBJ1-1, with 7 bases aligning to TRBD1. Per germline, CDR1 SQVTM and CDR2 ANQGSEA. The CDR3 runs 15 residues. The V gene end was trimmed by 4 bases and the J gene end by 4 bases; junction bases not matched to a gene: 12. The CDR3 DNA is TGCAGCGTTGTCAGGGGGGCGGGTTGGTTCACTGAAGCTTTCTTT. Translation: CSVVRGAGWFTEAFF.

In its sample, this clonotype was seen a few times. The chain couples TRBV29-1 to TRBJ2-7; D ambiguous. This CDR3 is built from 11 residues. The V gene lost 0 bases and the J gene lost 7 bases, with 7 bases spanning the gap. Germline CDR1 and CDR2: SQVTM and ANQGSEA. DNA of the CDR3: TGCAGCGTTGAAGATTTTGATGAGCAGTACTTC. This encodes CSVEDFDEQYF.